This passage covers 21 T cell receptor beta chains from one sample sequenced in a study of control samples from healthy donors and cancer patients. Some clones are missing from TCRdb's copy, which holds only in-frame ones; the method was immunoSEQ multiplex PCR. This sample has about 120,000 clones; 90% occur once, and the top ten carry about 2.5%. The specimen was blood. Every receptor here comes from a middle-aged man in good health.

The gene calls are TRBV2 and TRBJ2-5, with TRBD1 identical over 7 bases. The CDR3 totals 14 residues. Germline trimming cut 7 bases from V and 5 bases from J; bases unmatched to any gene: 10. Germline V gene lookup returns CDR1 SNHLY and CDR2 FYNNEI. The CDR3 reads CASNVQGPGETQYF. CDR3 bases: TGTGCCAGCAACGTACAGGGGCCAGGGGAGACCCAGTACTTC.

This chain connects TRBV6-5 to TRBJ2-3; D unclear. Germline CDR1 MNHEY, CDR2 SVGAGI. Trimming took off 8 bases at V and 4 bases at J, with 13 bases between the two ends. This CDR3 region has 13 residues. Written as DNA, the CDR3 is TGTGCCAGCTCGCCGCCTCATGCAGATACGCAGTATTTT. It yields the protein CASSPPHADTQYF.

This clone was observed a few times. This chain joins TRBV6-6 and TRBJ1-5; tentative D call: TRBD1 (5 bases). Germline CDR1 reads MNHNY; CDR2 reads SVGAGI (reference sequence). V gave up 4 bases and J gave up 3 bases, with 16 bases separating them. The CDR3 contains 16 residues. The CDR3: CASSWGFGGINQPQHF. The CDR3 nucleotides are TGTGCCAGCAGTTGGGGCTTTGGAGGGATCAATCAGCCCCAGCATTTT.

This chain joins TRBV10-3 and TRBJ1-6, with 8 nucleotides matching TRBD1. Germline CDR1 ENHRY, CDR2 SYGVKD. Unmatched junction bases numbered 10, after V lost 4 bases and J lost 14 bases. CDR3 length equals 14 residues. The chain's CDR3 is CAISGPGQGMALHF. CDR3 bases: TGTGCCATCAGTGGACCTGGACAGGGTATGGCCCTCCACTTT.

This chain connects TRBV15 to TRBJ2-3; D gene uncertain. This CDR3 region has 11 residues. Trimming removed 1 base from V and 7 bases from J, with 3 bases in between. From germline, CDR1 is LNHNV and CDR2 YYDKDF (reference sequence). The CDR3 region has the DNA TGTGCCACCAGCAGAGGAAATACGCAGTATTTT. Amino acids: CATSRGNTQYF.

The chain combines TRBV7-3 with TRBJ1-1; D is unclear. The CDR3 spans 16 residues. CDR1 SGHTA and CDR2 FQGTGA come from the germline V gene. Trimming shortened V by 1 base and J by 1 base, and 13 bases separated the two germline ends. The CDR3 sequence: CASSLNGPGQNTEAFF. Written as DNA, the CDR3 is TGTGCCAGCAGCTTAAATGGCCCTGGCCAGAACACTGAAGCTTTCTTT.

This chain joins TRBV28 and TRBJ2-3; the D gene is possibly TRBD2 (5 bases). The length of the CDR3 is 10 residues. The germline V gene encodes CDR1 MDHEN and CDR2 SYDVKM. Trimming took off 8 bases at V and 9 bases at J, with 9 bases between the two ends. As DNA, the CDR3 is TGTGCCAGCGGGGAGTTGACGCAGTATTTT. Amino acids: CASGELTQYF.

This chain links TRBV19 with TRBJ1-2, with unresolved D. V lost 2 bases and J 1 base, leaving 8 bases between the germline ends. Germline V gene lookup returns CDR1 LNHDA and CDR2 SQIVND (reference sequence). The CDR3 sequence is 14 residues long. The CDR3 here is CASSIRHSNYGYTF. CDR3 nucleotide sequence: TGTGCCAGTAGTATAAGGCACAGTAACTATGGCTACACCTTC.

The rearrangement joins TRBV28 to TRBJ1-6; D is undetermined. Trimming took off 5 bases at V and 7 bases at J, with 6 bases between the two ends. Germline lookup yields CDR1 MDHEN and CDR2 SYDVKM. This CDR3 is 12 amino acids long. CDR3 region: CASSRLNSPLHF. CDR3 nucleotide sequence: TGTGCCAGCAGTCGGTTAAATTCACCCCTCCACTTT. The full variable domain, rest sourced from reference TRBV28 and TRBJ1-6, is DVKVTQSSRYLVKRTGEKVFLECVQDMDHENMFWYRQDPGLGLRLIYFSYDVKMKEKGDIPEGYSVSREKKERFSLILESASTNQTSMYLCASSRLNSPLHFGNGTRLTVT.

This rearrangement joins TRBV19 to TRBJ1-3; weak D call: TRBD1 (6 bases). The length of the CDR3 is 15 residues. Germline V gene data show CDR1 as LNHDA and CDR2 as SQIVND (reference sequence). Trimming removed 3 bases from V and 0 bases from J, with 9 bases in between. CDR3 in amino acids: CASSITDSSGNTIYF. The CDR3 nucleotides are TGTGCCAGTAGTATCACGGACAGCTCTGGAAACACCATATATTTT.

The chain joins TRBV11-2 to TRBJ1-5, with unresolved D. Germline V CDR1 and CDR2: SGHAT, FQNNGV. The CDR3 runs to 13 residues. V was trimmed by 8 bases and J by 4 bases, leaving 12 bases between them. DNA for the CDR3: TGTGCCAGCTCTTTCGCCGAGAATCAGCCCCAGCATTTT. Translation gives CASSFAENQPQHF.

In its sample, this clone was seen a few times. The chain uses TRBV6-5 and TRBJ2-7, with D perhaps TRBD1 or TRBD2 (6 bases each). CDR1 MNHEY and CDR2 SVGAGI come from the germline V gene. The CDR3 covers 13 residues. V was pared by 7 bases and J by 3 bases, with 13 bases between. CDR3 in DNA: TGTGCCAGCACCCGGGGGCTGGACTACGAGCAGTACTTC. Its translation is CASTRGLDYEQYF.

The chain carries TRBV11-2 and TRBJ2-1; D not certain. The CDR3 consists of 12 residues. Deletions cut 5 bases from V and 7 bases from J, with 9 bases between. Germline CDR1 is SGHAT and CDR2 is FQNNGV. CDR3: CASSTLRNEQFF. For the CDR3, the DNA is TGTGCCAGCAGCACCCTTCGGAATGAGCAGTTCTTC.

This chain joins TRBV2 and TRBJ1-4; tentative D call: TRBD1 (6 bases). CDR1 and CDR2 from the germline V gene are SNHLY and FYNNEI. V shed 6 bases and J shed 8 bases, with 16 bases lying between them. CDR3 length: 14 amino acids. The CDR3 region has the DNA TGTGCCAGCAGATACAGGGCCGGGGGCGAAAAACTGTTTTTT. Translated, it gives CASRYRAGGEKLFF.

The genes are TRBV6-5 and TRBJ2-7, with D maybe TRBD2 (7 bases). Trimming took off 7 bases at V and 3 bases at J, with 16 bases between the two ends. Germline loops: CDR1 MNHEY, CDR2 SVGAGI. The CDR3 is made up of 14 amino acids. CDR3 sequence: CASNGGGRVYEQYF. The CDR3 DNA is TGTGCCAGCAATGGAGGGGGGAGGGTCTACGAGCAGTACTTC.

The CDR3, as DNA: TGTGCCAGCAGCCAAGTCCGGGACAGGGGCTCTGGAAACACCATATATTTT. Amino acid sequence: CASSQVRDRGSGNTIYF. This chain connects TRBV5-6 to TRBJ1-3, with 10 nucleotides matching TRBD1. V lost 4 bases to trimming and J lost 0 bases; unmatched junction nucleotides: 7. Germline CDR1 is SGHDT and CDR2 is YYEEEE. CDR3 length: 17 amino acids.

The rearrangement uses TRBV6-6 and TRBJ2-7, with 10 bases aligning to TRBD1. The CDR3 has 14 residues. Germline V gene lookup returns CDR1 MNHNY and CDR2 SVGAGI (reference sequence). V lost 6 bases to trimming and J lost 3 bases; unmatched junction nucleotides: 5. In DNA form, the CDR3 reads TGTGCCAGCAGAACCGGGACAGGGGACTACGAGCAGTACTTC. Translating it yields CASRTGTGDYEQYF.

V and J are TRBV30 and TRBJ1-1; the D gene is possibly TRBD1 (5 bases). Looked up from germline, CDR1 is GTSNPN and CDR2 is SVGIG (reference sequence). This CDR3 is built from 13 residues. The V and J ends lost 3 bases and 1 base respectively, with 9 bases between them. The CDR3 is CAWRGGRNTEAFF. In DNA form, the CDR3 reads TGTGCCTGGAGGGGGGGGAGGAACACTGAAGCTTTCTTT.

The genes are TRBV6-5 and TRBJ2-5, with D unresolved. Germline CDR1 and CDR2: MNHEY and SVGAGI. V gave up 4 bases and J gave up 5 bases, with 8 bases separating them. The CDR3 contains 12 residues. CDR3 sequence: CASSFVEETQYF. CDR3 in DNA: TGTGCCAGCAGTTTCGTCGAGGAGACCCAGTACTTC.

The chain combines TRBV12-3 or TRBV12-4 with TRBJ1-2; unclear D gene. The V end was cut by 6 bases, the J end by 1 base, with 9 bases between. CDR3 length: 13 amino acids. The CDR3 protein is CASSPNLNYGYTF. The DNA for the CDR3 is TGTGCCAGCAGCCCGAATCTTAACTATGGCTACACCTTC.

This chain uses TRBV9 with TRBJ2-7; tentatively, D is TRBD1 or TRBD2 (5 bases each). Per the germline V gene, CDR1 is SGDLS and CDR2 is YYNGEE. The CDR3 contains 14 residues. V lost 4 bases and J lost 2, with 13 bases in between. The CDR3 nucleotides are TGTGCCAGCAGCTACGGGACGGGTGCCTACGAGCAGTACTTC. Translation gives CASSYGTGAYEQYF.